This T cell receptor beta chain was identified in a study of blood T cell repertoires in COVID-19. Study in general: Both acute and convalescent COVID-19 samples were obtained from the United States, Italy and Spain. Nucleic acid was either cDNA or gDNA, and it came from T cells, B-cell-depleted T cells, or PBMCs.

In the study's own analysis: Using reference gene primer amplification, nucleated cell counts were estimated. Profiled with immunoSEQ multiplex PCR; TCRdb holds only in-frame clones, not every one. Clone size and V and J calls were adopted from that table, with D and trimming inferred from the DNA. The table shows a few hundred thousand clones, with more than 85% occurring only once. The CDR3 totals 13 residues. V lost 11 bases and J 4 bases, leaving 14 bases between the germline ends. Germline V CDR1 and CDR2: ENHRY, SYGVKD. Sequencing was performed on peripheral blood. The sequence was collected from a woman in her 70s with active or convalescent COVID-19. V usage is TRBV10-3 and J usage is TRBJ1-4, with D possibly matching TRBD1 (6 bases). The DNA of the CDR3 is TGTGCCGTTTCCAGGGGCATTAATGAAAAACTGTTTTTT. Its translation is CAVSRGINEKLFF.